The sequence of this TCR beta chain was determined in a study of blood T cell repertoires in COVID-19. Across the study: Samples of COVID-19 (acute and convalescent) were obtained from the United States, Italy and Spain.

Per the study methods: Amplification from reference gene primers served as the basis for estimated nucleated cell counts. The assay was immunoSEQ multiplex PCR, and TCRdb's table has in-frame clones only and misses some. Clonal size and the V and J genes are those of that table, whereas D and trimming came from the DNA. The table has roughly 130,000 clones, 80% to 90% seen once; the top ten hold about 11%. The CDR3 covers 14 residues. Germline V gene data show CDR1 as SGHKS and CDR2 as YYEKEE (reference sequence). V lost 0 bases and J lost 2, with 9 bases in between. The sequenced sample consisted of peripheral blood. The clonotype originates from a man in his fifties or sixties with active or convalescent COVID-19. The chain links TRBV5-5 to TRBJ2-7; a weak D match, TRBD1 (5 bases). CDR3 DNA sequence: TGTGCCAGCAGCTTGGTCGCAGGGCCCTACGAGCAGTACTTC. As protein: CASSLVAGPYEQYF.